Shown below are 20 T cell receptor beta chains from a single sample sequenced in a study of shared clonotypes between healthy human individuals. Clones were sequenced by immunoSEQ multiplex PCR, and TCRdb holds only the in-frame ones, with some missing. The sample consists of over a million clones, 78% of them appearing once. Sequenced: memory CD4+ T cells from PBMCs. Sample subset: CD45RA-negative fraction. The receptors originated from a young man in good health. Some clones in this sample may be carry-over from other donors' samples.

The sample holds a few counts of this clone. The chain carries TRBV15 and TRBJ2-5; 8 positions agree with TRBD2. V lost 3 bases and J lost 5; bases outside the gene matches: 5. There are 14 residues in the CDR3. Germline V gives CDR1 LNHNV, CDR2 YYDKDF (reference sequence). The CDR3 region is CATSSGGVWETQYF. In DNA form, the CDR3 reads TGTGCCACCAGCAGCGGGGGGGTATGGGAGACCCAGTACTTC. Full variable domain (rest looked up from reference TRBV15 and TRBJ2-5): DAMVIQNPRYQVTQFGKPVTLSCSQTLNHNVMYWYQQKSSQAPKLLFHYYDKDFNNEADTPDNFQSRRPNTSFCFLDIRSPGLGDTAMYLCATSSGGVWETQYFGPGTRLLVL.

The rearrangement uses TRBV27 and TRBJ2-6; maybe TRBD2 (6 bases). The CDR3 totals 17 residues. V was pared by 6 bases and J by 1 base, with 16 bases between. Per germline, CDR1 MNHEY and CDR2 SMNVEV (reference sequence). The CDR3 sequence is CASSPRGGPSGANVLTF. CDR3 in DNA: TGTGCCAGCAGCCCTCGGGGAGGACCATCTGGGGCCAACGTCCTGACTTTC.

This clone appeared a few times. Other DNA sequences within the sample encode an identical CDR3. J is TRBJ2-4 and V is TRBV9; D call uncertain. The CDR3 contains 14 residues. V was cut by 2 bases and J by 0 bases, with 6 bases left in between. Per the germline V gene, CDR1 is SGDLS and CDR2 is YYNGEE. CDR3 sequence reads: CASSVGVAKNIQYF. Written as DNA, the CDR3 is TGTGCCAGCAGCGTTGGGGTAGCCAAAAACATTCAGTACTTC. The entire variable domain, with the rest obtained from reference TRBV9 and TRBJ2-4, is as follows: DSGVTQTPKHLITATGQRVTLRCSPRSGDLSVYWYQQSLDQGLQFLIQYYNGEERAKGNILERFSAQQFPDLHSELNLSSLELGDSALYFCASSVGVAKNIQYFGAGTRLSVL.

The chain uses TRBV27 and TRBJ2-7, with TRBD2 matching 7 bases. The CDR3 extends over 13 amino acids. CDR1 MNHEY and CDR2 SMNVEV come from the germline V gene (reference sequence). Trimming removed 8 bases from V and 4 bases from J; junction bases left unmatched: 8. For the CDR3, the DNA is TGTGCCAGCCCCTGGGGGAGGGATTACGAGCAGTACTTC. Encoded protein: CASPWGRDYEQYF.

The V call is TRBV28, the J call TRBJ2-7; D is perhaps TRBD1 (6 bases). Germline-derived CDR1 and CDR2 are MDHEN and SYDVKM. CDR3 length: 13 residues. Trimming pared 4 bases from V and 5 bases from J, leaving 12 bases between. The CDR3 bases are TGTGCCAGCAGTTACGGGACATCCCACGAGCAGTACTTC. Protein: CASSYGTSHEQYF.

The chain recombines TRBV7-9 with TRBJ2-1, with D unresolved. Trimming shortened V by 2 bases and J by 9 bases, and 11 bases separated the two germline ends. Germline-derived CDR1 and CDR2 are SEHNR and FQNEAQ (reference sequence). The CDR3 contains 13 residues. The CDR3 DNA follows: TGTGCCAGCAGCTTAACGCTAGAGGCTGAGCAGTTCTTC. Its translation: CASSLTLEAEQFF. The variable domain in full, with the rest retrieved from reference TRBV7-9 and TRBJ2-1, is DTGVSQNPRHKITKRGQNVTFRCDPISEHNRLYWYRQTLGQGPEFLTYFQNEAQLEKSRLLSDRFSAERPKGSFSTLEIQRTEQGDSAMYLCASSLTLEAEQFFGPGTRLTVL.

This chain uses TRBV28 with TRBJ2-7; D remains unclear. Deletions cut 1 base from V and 4 bases from J, with 11 bases between. CDR3 size: 14 residues. Germline V gene data show CDR1 as MDHEN and CDR2 as SYDVKM. CDR3 DNA sequence: TGTGCCAGCAGTTTATCGCGGCCCATATACGAGCAGTACTTC. Protein: CASSLSRPIYEQYF.

This sequence joins TRBV25-1 and TRBJ2-4; TRBD2 might be the D (7 bases). V was shortened by 1 base and J by 5 bases, with 18 bases between the two germline ends. The CDR3 contains 17 residues. Per germline, CDR1 MGHDK and CDR2 SYGVNS. DNA of the CDR3: TGTGCCAGCAGTGAATCGCGGGGGCGGGATGGGGAAAACATTCAGTACTTC. Protein sequence: CASSESRGRDGENIQYF. Together with reference TRBV25-1 and TRBJ2-4, the CDR3 gives the full variable domain: EADIYQTPRYLVIGTGKKITLECSQTMGHDKMYWYQQDPGMELHLIHYSYGVNSTEKGDLSSESTVSRIRTEHFPLTLESARPSHTSQYLCASSESRGRDGENIQYFGAGTRLSVL.

The V call is TRBV19, the J call TRBJ1-1, with D hard to call. The CDR3 runs to 14 residues. The V gene lost 9 bases and the J gene lost 5 bases, with 19 bases spanning the gap. Germline V gene sequence: CDR1 LNHDA, CDR2 SQIVND (reference sequence). CDR3 loop: CASLPRMGITEAFF. Here the CDR3 DNA reads TGTGCCAGCCTACCCCGAATGGGAATAACTGAAGCTTTCTTT.

The CDR3 loop reads CASSMTGYGYTF. CDR3 nucleotides: TGTGCCAGTAGTATGACGGGTTATGGCTACACCTTC. V gene TRBV19 combines with J gene TRBJ1-2; the D is unclear. The CDR3 is made up of 12 amino acids. The germline V and J ends were trimmed by 3 bases and 5 bases, with 7 bases remaining between them. Germline lookup yields CDR1 LNHDA and CDR2 SQIVND (reference sequence).

The genes are TRBV7-3 and TRBJ2-3; 8 positions match TRBD2. V lost 1 base and J lost 5; bases outside the gene matches: 11. The CDR3 sequence is 17 residues long. Per the germline V gene, CDR1 is SGHTA and CDR2 is FQGTGA. The CDR3 loop is CASSLRGAGVFKDTQYF. CDR3 DNA: TGTGCCAGCAGCTTAAGGGGAGCGGGAGTCTTCAAAGATACGCAGTATTTT.

The chain links TRBV6-1 to TRBJ2-7; a weak D match, TRBD1 (6 bases). Germline-derived CDR1 and CDR2 are MNHNS and SASEGT. V was clipped by 3 bases and J by 4 bases, with 7 bases between them. CDR3 length equals 12 residues. CDR3 in amino acids: CASSDRGYEQYF. The CDR3 DNA sequence: TGTGCCAGCAGTGACAGGGGATACGAGCAGTACTTC.

Only one count was recorded for this clone. This chain joins TRBV15 and TRBJ2-3; D gene uncertain. The CDR3 is made up of 14 amino acids. V was trimmed by 6 bases and J by 0 bases, leaving 10 bases between them. Per germline, CDR1 LNHNV and CDR2 YYDKDF (reference sequence). CDR3 DNA sequence: TGTGCCACCAGAAAACCGCGGAGCACAGATACGCAGTATTTT. Its protein product is CATRKPRSTDTQYF.

The V gene is TRBV2, the J gene TRBJ1-1; 9 bases fit TRBD1. This CDR3 region has 15 residues. J lost 3 bases, V lost 6 bases, and 8 bases had no gene match. Germline V gene sequence: CDR1 SNHLY, CDR2 FYNNEI. The CDR3 region has the DNA TGTGCCAGCAGCGGCAACCGGGACAGGGACACTGAAGCTTTCTTT. Encoded protein: CASSGNRDRDTEAFF.

The V call is TRBV7-2, the J call TRBJ1-3; the match to TRBD1 covers 8 bases. The germline V gene has CDR1 SGHTA and CDR2 FQGNSA. The V and J ends lost 5 bases and 0 bases, in that order; junction bases with no gene match: 6. The CDR3 sequence is 16 residues long. CDR3: CASSIRQGYSGNTIYF. The DNA of the CDR3 is TGTGCCAGCAGCATCCGACAGGGGTACTCTGGAAACACCATATATTTT.

The genes are TRBV25-1 and TRBJ1-4, with D uncertain. This CDR3 comprises 15 residues. V was pared by 1 base and J by 0 bases, with 6 bases between. Germline CDR1 reads MGHDK; CDR2 reads SYGVNS. DNA of the CDR3: TGTGCCAGCAGTGAATCCCTCTCAACTAATGAAAAACTGTTTTTT. Translating gives CASSESLSTNEKLFF.

This sequence joins TRBV11-2 and TRBJ2-7; no reliable D call. V was trimmed by 2 bases and J by 0 bases, leaving 11 bases between them. This CDR3 spans 15 amino acids. Germline V gene data show CDR1 as SGHAT and CDR2 as FQNNGV. The CDR3 reads CASSLFRRSSYEQYF. The CDR3 bases are TGTGCCAGCAGCTTATTTCGGCGGTCCTCCTACGAGCAGTACTTC. Full variable domain (missing parts from reference TRBV11-2 and TRBJ2-7): EAGVAQSPRYKIIEKRQSVAFWCNPISGHATLYWYQQILGQGPKLLIQFQNNGVVDDSQLPKDRFSAERLKGVDSTLKIQPAKLEDSAVYLCASSLFRRSSYEQYFGPGTRLTVT.

CDR3 DNA: TGTGCCAGCAGTTATACGGTGCGGGCAACTAATGAAAAACTGTTTTTT. Its protein is CASSYTVRATNEKLFF. The gene calls are TRBV6-5 and TRBJ1-4; D unclear. The CDR3 has 16 amino acids. Trimming took 3 bases from V and 0 from J, leaving 11 bases between them. The germline V gene has CDR1 MNHEY and CDR2 SVGAGI.

The chain couples TRBV4-3 to TRBJ1-2, with D hard to call. The CDR3 runs 14 residues. Per germline, CDR1 LGHNA and CDR2 YSLEER. V was pared by 3 bases and J by 4 bases, with 12 bases between. The CDR3 reads CASSQAGQSYGYTF. DNA of the CDR3: TGCGCCAGCAGCCAGGCCGGGCAGAGCTATGGCTACACCTTC.

With regard to this clone: Distinct nucleotide sequences in the sample also encode this CDR3. The chain combines TRBV7-2 with TRBJ2-7; 14 bases fit TRBD2. The CDR3 runs 18 residues. CDR1 and CDR2 (germline): SGHTA, FQGNSA. The V and J ends lost 2 bases and 1 base, in that order; junction bases with no gene match: 7. Here the CDR3 reads CASSLSNGLAGGSYEQYF. The CDR3 region has the DNA TGTGCCAGCAGCTTATCAAACGGACTAGCGGGAGGATCCTACGAGCAGTACTTC.